The next 15 T cell receptor beta chains were all read from a single sample in a study of blood T cell repertoires in COVID-19 (dated by TCRdb to the early 2020s). Library method: the immunoSEQ multiplex PCR assay. TCRdb retrieved this table from immuneACCESS and kept in-frame rearrangements only. Not all clones are present; in checked studies, unresolved V genes account for under half, and no reason is known for the remainder. This sample is represented by 300,000 or so clones; about 92% of them were singletons. Jointly, the top ten make up around 2.5% of the sample. The sample consisted of PBMCs or T cells enriched from blood (not recorded which). Receptors originate from a man in his fifties or sixties who had recovered from COVID-19.

This rearrangement joins TRBV3-1 (or the pseudogene TRBV3-2) to TRBJ2-4; TRBD1 aligns across 7 bases. The junction had 6 bases not matched to a gene; V was cut back by 3 bases and J by 7 bases. This CDR3 has 14 amino acids. The germline V gene has CDR1 LGHDT and CDR2 YNNKEL (reference sequence). CDR3 residues: CASSQMRGLNIQYF. The CDR3 DNA follows: TGTGCCAGCAGCCAGATGAGGGGGCTGAACATTCAGTACTTC.

This rearrangement joins TRBV5-1 to TRBJ2-1; 9 bases fit TRBD1. Per the germline V gene, CDR1 is SGHRS and CDR2 is YFSETQ. The CDR3 contains 16 residues. V shed 1 base, J shed 5 bases, and the junction held 7 bases outside the gene matches. Written as DNA, the CDR3 is TGCGCCAGCAGCTTGATGGTGGGACAGGGTAACAATGAGCAGTTCTTC. Its protein is CASSLMVGQGNNEQFF.

The rearrangement links TRBV27 to TRBJ2-7; 7 nucleotides align to TRBD1. CDR1 and CDR2 (germline): MNHEY, SMNVEV (reference sequence). V lost 10 bases to trimming and J lost 4 bases; unmatched junction nucleotides: 13. The CDR3 loop spans 14 amino acids. Here the CDR3 reads CATKQGSGKYEQYF. CDR3 in DNA: TGTGCCACGAAACAGGGGTCCGGAAAGTACGAGCAGTACTTC.

The chain employs TRBV30 and TRBJ1-6; tentative D call: TRBD1 (5 bases). Trimming pared 4 bases from V and 0 bases from J, leaving 10 bases between. This CDR3 is 15 amino acids long. Germline CDR1 and CDR2: GTSNPN and SVGIG (reference sequence). In DNA, the CDR3 is TGTGCCTGGAATCGACAGAGCTCCTATAATTCACCCCTCCACTTT. Translated, it gives CAWNRQSSYNSPLHF.

The J gene is TRBJ2-5, the V gene TRBV4-1, with D tentatively TRBD2 (5 bases). The ends were cut back, 2 bases at V and 2 bases at J, with 6 bases in the middle. Germline-derived CDR1 and CDR2 are MGHRA and YSYEKL. CDR3 size: 13 residues. CDR3 bases: TGCGCCAGCAGCCAACCGGGGCAAGAGACCCAGTACTTC. Its translation is CASSQPGQETQYF.

This sequence joins TRBV27 and TRBJ2-1, with TRBD1 matching 9 bases. After removal of 1 base from V and 8 bases from J, the junction contained 9 bases not matched to a gene. In germline, CDR1 is MNHEY, CDR2 SMNVEV (reference sequence). The CDR3 is made up of 16 amino acids. The CDR3 bases are TGTGCCAGCAGTTTATTATTGGGACAGGGACGGGATGAGCAGTTCTTC. Its translation: CASSLLLGQGRDEQFF.

This clone was seen only a few times. CDR3 sequence: CAWSVEGAPRGNTIYF. CDR3 in DNA: TGTGCCTGGAGTGTAGAGGGGGCGCCGCGTGGAAACACCATATATTTT. V gene TRBV30 combines with J gene TRBJ1-3; 7 bases agree with TRBD1. The CDR3 has 16 amino acids. Losses at the gene ends were 0 bases for V and 3 bases for J; bases not matched to a gene: 8. Germline V gene sequence: CDR1 GTSNPN, CDR2 SVGIG (reference sequence).

The rearrangement joins TRBV4-1 to TRBJ2-7; 7 bases agree with TRBD2. The CDR3 has 15 amino acids. CDR1 is MGHRA, CDR2 YSYEKL, per germline. V was clipped by 1 base and J by 7 bases; unmatched bases: 10. Here the CDR3 reads CASSQGPERDWEQYF. The CDR3 coding sequence is TGCGCCAGCAGCCAAGGACCGGAGCGGGACTGGGAGCAGTACTTC.

The V and J genes are TRBV15 and TRBJ1-1; no reliable D call. Per germline, CDR1 LNHNV and CDR2 YYDKDF (reference sequence). The CDR3 loop spans 15 amino acids. Trimming stripped 0 bases from V and 0 bases from J, with 8 bases between. The DNA for the CDR3 is TGTGCCACCAGCAGAGAGGGCAGCCTGAACACTGAAGCTTTCTTT. Its translation is CATSREGSLNTEAFF.

The chain uses TRBV19 and TRBJ2-3; TRBD1 might be the D (6 bases). The CDR3 has 15 residues. Germline values: CDR1 LNHDA, CDR2 SQIVND (reference sequence). The V end lost 3 bases, the J end lost 1 base, and 11 bases lay between the germline ends. CDR3 amino acids: CASSMVAGGTDTQYF. Here the CDR3 DNA reads TGTGCCAGTAGTATGGTGGCAGGGGGCACAGATACGCAGTATTTT.

The chain employs TRBV5-1 and TRBJ2-3; 7 nucleotides match TRBD2. This CDR3 spans 15 amino acids. From germline, CDR1 is SGHRS and CDR2 YFSETQ. Losses at the gene ends were 6 bases for V and 2 bases for J; bases not matched to a gene: 9. The DNA for the CDR3 is TGCGCCAGCAATGGGCGGGGGTCCCTCACAGATACGCAGTATTTT. Translating gives CASNGRGSLTDTQYF.

V usage is TRBV30 and J usage is TRBJ2-5, with 10 bases identical to TRBD1. Germline lookup yields CDR1 GTSNPN and CDR2 SVGIG (reference sequence). J lost 5 bases, V lost 2 bases, and 2 bases had no gene match. The length of the CDR3 is 13 residues. CDR3 residues: CAWSWTGGETQYF. CDR3 sequence (DNA): TGTGCCTGGAGTTGGACAGGGGGGGAGACCCAGTACTTC.

This chain joins TRBV30 and TRBJ2-1; no definite D call. Trimming shortened V by 0 bases and J by 0 bases, and 6 bases separated the two germline ends. The germline CDR1 and CDR2 sequences are GTSNPN and SVGIG (reference sequence). CDR3 length: 14 amino acids. CDR3 bases: TGTGCCTGGAGTGTGGCTTACTCCTACAATGAGCAGTTCTTC. Translated, it gives CAWSVAYSYNEQFF.

The J gene is TRBJ2-2, the V gene TRBV6-5; 11 bases map to TRBD2. The length of the CDR3 is 15 residues. V dropped 5 bases and J dropped 2; count of bases not matched to a gene: 1. Per germline, CDR1 MNHEY and CDR2 SVGAGI. CDR3 bases: TGTGCCAGCAGTCGACTAGCGGGAAACACCGGGGAGCTGTTTTTT. Translating gives CASSRLAGNTGELFF.

This sequence joins TRBV30 and TRBJ2-3, with D uncertain. Germline V lookup: CDR1 GTSNPN, CDR2 SVGIG (reference sequence). The V gene lost 1 base and the J gene lost 3 bases, with 5 bases spanning the gap. CDR3 length: 12 amino acids. The CDR3, as DNA: TGTGCCTGGAGTGGACTTACAGATACGCAGTATTTT. It yields the protein CAWSGLTDTQYF.